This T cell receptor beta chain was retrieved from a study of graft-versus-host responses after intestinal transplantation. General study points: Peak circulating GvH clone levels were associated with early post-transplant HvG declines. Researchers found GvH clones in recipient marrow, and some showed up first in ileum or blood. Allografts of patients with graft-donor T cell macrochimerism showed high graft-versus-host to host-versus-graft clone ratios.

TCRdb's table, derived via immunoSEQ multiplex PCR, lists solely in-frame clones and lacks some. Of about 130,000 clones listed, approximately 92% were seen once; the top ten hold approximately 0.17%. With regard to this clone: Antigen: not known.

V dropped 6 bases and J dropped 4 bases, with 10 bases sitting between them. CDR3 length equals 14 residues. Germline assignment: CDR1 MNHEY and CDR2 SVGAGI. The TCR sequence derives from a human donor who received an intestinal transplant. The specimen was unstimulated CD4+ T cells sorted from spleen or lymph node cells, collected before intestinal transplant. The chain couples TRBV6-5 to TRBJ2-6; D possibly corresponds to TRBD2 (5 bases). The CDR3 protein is CASRRATGANVLTF. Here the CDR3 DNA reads TGTGCCAGCAGGAGGGCTACGGGGGCCAACGTCCTGACTTTC.